The next 21 T cell receptor beta chains were all read from a single sample in a study of T-cell reconstitution after alpha-beta-depleted transplantation in children. Unique molecular identifiers were incorporated when the TCRbeta library was constructed. From the PCR reads, TCRdb called clonotypes with MiXCR, one entry per CDR3 protein. The table records hundreds of thousands of distinct CDR3 sequences, more than 20% of them present only once. The source was PBMCs, mostly from graft donor cells, collected 360 days after TCRalphabeta/CD19-depleted stem cell transplant. The receptors stem from a boy under two years old who had a stem cell transplant for acute myeloid leukemia, so the T cells may come from the graft donor.

This clonotype was observed a handful of times. The chain carries TRBV7-2 and TRBJ2-7, with D possibly being TRBD1 or TRBD2 (5 bases each). V was cut by 5 bases and J by 0 bases, with 14 bases left in between. This CDR3 has 15 amino acids. Per the germline V gene, CDR1 is SGHTA and CDR2 is FQGNSA. CDR3 coding DNA: TGTGCCAGCAGCCCGGTGGGACGGGACTCCTACGAGCAGTACTTC. Its protein is CASSPVGRDSYEQYF.

V is TRBV12-3 or TRBV12-4 and J is TRBJ2-7; 13 nucleotides line up with TRBD2. The CDR3 totals 15 residues. Germline trimming cut 10 bases from V and 6 bases from J; bases unmatched to any gene: 12. CDR3 sequence (DNA): TGTGCCACGACTAGCGGGGGGCCTGAGGGGGGCGAGCAGTACTTC. It translates to CATTSGGPEGGEQYF.

Ten or more counts support this clonotype. V is TRBV6-5 and J is TRBJ2-5; 8 bases agree with TRBD1. This CDR3 spans 15 amino acids. CDR1 is MNHEY and CDR2 is SVGAGI in the germline V gene. V was pared by 2 bases and J by 2 bases, with 4 bases of the junction left unmatched. The CDR3 DNA reads TGTGCCAGCAGTTACCTAGGACAGGGACAAGAGACCCAGTACTTC. It encodes CASSYLGQGQETQYF.

A few counts support this clonotype. The rearrangement links TRBV10-3 to TRBJ2-5, with 8 bases identical to TRBD2. Germline V gene data show CDR1 as ENHRY and CDR2 as SYGVKD. CDR3 length equals 16 residues. Unmatched junction bases numbered 15, after V lost 7 bases and J lost 5 bases. This CDR3 is CAINSLAGGPSETQYF. Here the CDR3 DNA reads TGTGCCATCAACTCACTGGCGGGGGGTCCCTCGGAGACCCAGTACTTC.

This clonotype was seen at least ten times. The chain joins TRBV12-3 or TRBV12-4 to TRBJ2-2; D might be TRBD2 (5 bases). The CDR3 has 16 residues. Trimming shortened V by 5 bases and J by 9 bases, and 22 bases separated the two germline ends. Written as DNA, the CDR3 is TGTGCCAGCAGTACAACAAGGCGGGCCCCCGCCTGGGAGCTGTTTTTT. This codes for CASSTTRRAPAWELFF.

This clonotype was detected only a few times. The chain uses TRBV10-3 and TRBJ1-2; D may be TRBD1 (5 bases). The CDR3 length is 13 residues. V dropped 3 bases and J dropped 2 bases, with 7 bases sitting between them. Germline CDR1 is ENHRY and CDR2 is SYGVKD. CDR3 region: CAISEDRNYGYTF. In DNA form, the CDR3 reads TGTGCCATCAGTGAAGACAGAAACTATGGCTACACCTTC.

This rearrangement joins TRBV20-1 to TRBJ2-3; D remains ambiguous. Germline CDR1 is DFQATT and CDR2 is SNEGSKA (reference sequence). The V end lost 3 bases, the J end lost 6 bases, and 10 bases lay between the germline ends. The CDR3 has 12 amino acids. The CDR3 DNA is TGCAGTGCTAGCTCCGGTAGGGATACGCAGTATTTT. Encoded protein: CSASSGRDTQYF.

The CDR3 nucleotides read TGTGCCAGCAGCTCCGAGGGTCTGGGCTGGGGTTCCCGAGTTTACGAGCAGTACGTC. Protein product: CASSSEGLGWGSRVYEQYV. The V and J genes are TRBV28 and TRBJ2-7, with D tentatively TRBD2 (5 bases). V was pared by 6 bases and J by 4 bases, with 31 bases between. This CDR3 is 19 amino acids long. CDR1 is MDHEN and CDR2 is SYDVKM in the germline V gene.

This clonotype was recorded a few times. The rearrangement joins TRBV6-1 to TRBJ2-5; D is perhaps TRBD1 (6 bases). Deletions cut 5 bases from V and 4 bases from J, with 17 bases between. This CDR3 contains 15 residues. Germline assignment: CDR1 MNHNS and CDR2 SASEGT. The CDR3 region has the DNA TGTGCCAGCAGTAGACAGGCGCAGGCCAGAGAGACCCAGTACTTC. Its protein product is CASSRQAQARETQYF.

This clonotype was observed many times. The chain uses TRBV4-1 and TRBJ2-2; D possibly corresponds to TRBD1 (6 bases). Trimming took 4 bases from V and 6 from J, leaving 18 bases between them. This CDR3 is 16 amino acids long. Germline CDR1 reads MGHRA; CDR2 reads YSYEKL. The CDR3 sequence: CASSLQGSGSPGELFF. DNA for the CDR3: TGCGCCAGCAGCCTTCAGGGGTCGGGATCCCCCGGGGAGCTGTTTTTT.

This chain joins TRBV6-5 and TRBJ1-2; the D gene is possibly TRBD1 (6 bases). Germline loops: CDR1 MNHEY, CDR2 SVGAGI. V was pared by 8 bases and J by 8 bases, with 24 bases between. The CDR3 contains 15 residues. CDR3 protein: CASHQAPGAGSGYTF. CDR3 DNA sequence: TGTGCCAGCCATCAGGCTCCGGGGGCCGGATCCGGCTACACCTTC.

V gene TRBV4-1 combines with J gene TRBJ1-2; the D gene is possibly TRBD1 (5 bases). V was cut by 0 bases and J by 6 bases, with 17 bases left in between. CDR1 MGHRA and CDR2 YSYEKL come from the germline V gene. The CDR3 contains 16 residues. CDR3 coding DNA: TGCGCCAGCAGCCAAGAATGGGGCAGGGTGAGGAATGGCTACACCTTC. This codes for CASSQEWGRVRNGYTF.

V and J are TRBV12-3 or TRBV12-4 and TRBJ2-2; 9 nucleotides match TRBD2. Trimming at V came to 5 bases and at J to 1 base, leaving 8 bases not matched to a gene. CDR3 size: 17 residues. DNA for the CDR3: TGTGCCAGCAGTCTCCGGGCTAGCGGGGAGAACACCGGGGAGCTGTTTTTT. Residues: CASSLRASGENTGELFF.

The genes are TRBV25-1 and TRBJ1-1; no firm D call. The CDR3 runs 14 residues. CDR1 is MGHDK and CDR2 is SYGVNS in the germline V gene. V was trimmed by 3 bases and J by 10 bases, leaving 18 bases between them. CDR3 loop: CASSDHGRAPGAFF. The CDR3, as DNA: TGTGCCAGCAGTGATCACGGGCGGGCCCCAGGAGCTTTCTTT.

This chain uses TRBV6-1 with TRBJ2-4; either TRBD1 or TRBD2 may supply D (6 bases each). The V end lost 5 bases, the J end lost 0 bases, and 14 bases lay between the germline ends. CDR1 MNHNS and CDR2 SASEGT come from the germline V gene. This CDR3 contains 16 residues. This CDR3 is CASSPRGRIAKNIQYF. In DNA form, the CDR3 reads TGTGCCAGCAGTCCACGGGGGCGGATAGCCAAAAACATTCAGTACTTC.

The chain combines TRBV9 with TRBJ2-3; D uncertain. The CDR3 totals 18 residues. Germline loops: CDR1 SGDLS, CDR2 YYNGEE. V was cut by 0 bases and J by 0 bases, with 17 bases left in between. CDR3 residues: CASSVGYPEAESTDTQYF. The CDR3 nucleotides are TGTGCCAGCAGCGTAGGGTATCCTGAGGCAGAGAGCACAGATACGCAGTATTTT.

This clonotype has ten or more counts. The CDR3 loop is CSLRVGNSPLHF. The CDR3 DNA sequence: TGCAGCTTGAGGGTTGGTAATTCACCCCTCCACTTT. The chain links TRBV29-1 to TRBJ1-6; D is undetermined. Germline lookup yields CDR1 SQVTM and CDR2 ANQGSEA. Trimming took off 8 bases at V and 6 bases at J, with 11 bases between the two ends. This CDR3 comprises 12 residues.

With regard to this clonotype: Relative to the germline gene, one junction end is altered; a read error may explain this. The chain carries TRBV20-1 and TRBJ2-5, with TRBD2 as a possible D gene (5 bases). CDR3 length: 12 residues. Looked up from germline, CDR1 is DFQATT and CDR2 is SNEGSKA (reference sequence). The CDR3 nucleotides are TGCAGTGCTAGACAGCACCGGGATCCCGAGTGGTTC. This translates into CSARQHRDPEWF.

This CDR3 is CASSLAGMSTEAFF. The DNA for the CDR3 is TGTGCCAGCAGCTTAGCAGGGATGAGCACTGAAGCTTTCTTT. The chain employs TRBV5-5 and TRBJ1-1; perhaps TRBD1 as D (5 bases). The CDR3 sequence is 14 residues long. Germline loops: CDR1 SGHKS, CDR2 YYEKEE (reference sequence). The ends were cut back, 2 bases at V and 4 bases at J, with 12 bases in the middle.

This clonotype was observed once. The V and J genes are TRBV20-1 and TRBJ2-1; 8 nucleotides match TRBD2. The germline V gene has CDR1 DFQATT and CDR2 SNEGSKA (reference sequence). CDR3 length equals 12 residues. The CDR3 nucleotides read TGCAGCAAGCGGGGGTCCTACAATGAGCAGTTCTTC. It yields the protein CSKRGSYNEQFF.

V usage is TRBV12-3 or TRBV12-4 and J usage is TRBJ2-2; TRBD2 aligns across 14 bases. The CDR3 extends over 19 amino acids. Germline trimming cut 5 bases from V and 4 bases from J; bases unmatched to any gene: 12. CDR3 DNA sequence: TGTGCCAGCAGTCCCCTTAGACTAGCGGGGGGGCGGGGCACCGGGGAGCTGTTTTTT. It yields the protein CASSPLRLAGGRGTGELFF.